This T cell receptor beta chain derives from a study of blood T cell repertoires in COVID-19. Study summary: Samples of COVID-19 (acute and convalescent) were obtained from the United States, Italy and Spain. In each case, the material was cDNA or gDNA derived from T cells, B-cell-depleted T cells, or PBMCs.

The V and J ends lost 3 bases and 7 bases respectively, with 13 bases between them. CDR3 length: 15 amino acids. Per germline, CDR1 MNHNS and CDR2 SASEGT. Original handling: Nucleated cell number was recorded as an estimate derived from reference gene primer amplification. Using immunoSEQ multiplex PCR, the repertoire was profiled, and TCRdb retains in-frame clones only, with some absent. The D gene and trimming were derived from the DNA, and the V and J assignments and clone size from that table. The sample includes about 40,000 clones, roughly 85% of them seen just once. J is TRBJ1-6 and V is TRBV6-1; a weak D match, TRBD1 (5 bases). Sequenced input: peripheral blood. This TCR derives from a man in his forties with active COVID-19. The CDR3, as DNA: TGTGCCAGCAGTGAGGGGGGAACTCTAAATTCACCCCTCCACTTT. Its protein is CASSEGGTLNSPLHF.